The 13 T cell receptor beta chains reported below all come from one sample, sequenced in a study. One entry per CDR3 protein results from TCRdb running MiXCR on the 5' RACE reads. The sample includes 35,000 to 50,000 distinct CDR3 sequences, just under 30% of them seen just once. Material: memory CD4+ T cells sorted from a lymph node. Subset in this sample: memory CD4+ T cells, CD4+CD45RO+CD25-. The receptors here all came from a female donor with breast cancer.

This chain joins TRBV5-4 and TRBJ2-5, with unresolved D. This CDR3 spans 14 amino acids. Trimming left V 1 base short and J 2 bases short, with 9 bases between. Looked up from germline, CDR1 is SGHNT and CDR2 is YYREEE (reference sequence). CDR3 coding DNA: TGTGCCAGCAGCTTGCGGACGGTTCAAGAGACCCAGTACTTC. It encodes CASSLRTVQETQYF.

The rearrangement joins TRBV9 to TRBJ2-7; D is unclear. CDR1 is SGDLS and CDR2 is YYNGEE in the germline V gene. This CDR3 spans 13 amino acids. Trimming cost V 1 base and J 3 bases, with 8 bases left between them. This CDR3 is CASSVNPVYEQYF. The DNA for the CDR3 is TGTGCCAGCAGCGTAAATCCGGTCTACGAGCAGTACTTC.

A few counts support this clonotype. The V and J genes are TRBV11-1 and TRBJ2-3; 7 nucleotides align to TRBD2. V was pared by 3 bases and J by 5 bases, with 11 bases of the junction left unmatched. The CDR3 sequence is 16 residues long. The germline V gene encodes CDR1 SGHAT and CDR2 FQDESV (reference sequence). CDR3 region: CASSFGLTGGRDTQYF. The CDR3 coding sequence is TGTGCCAGCAGCTTCGGTTTAACGGGGGGAAGAGATACGCAGTATTTT.

CDR3 nucleotides: TGTGCCAGCAGTTTAATGTTGAGGGACGAGCAGTACTTC. Translating it yields CASSLMLRDEQYF. The chain uses TRBV12-3 or TRBV12-4 and TRBJ2-7; TRBD2 might be the D (5 bases). The CDR3 has 13 amino acids. The germline V and J ends were trimmed by 2 bases and 5 bases, with 10 bases remaining between them.

This chain links TRBV29-1 with TRBJ2-2; D unresolved. The length of the CDR3 is 14 residues. V was pared by 1 base and J by 1 base, with 7 bases between. Germline CDR1 reads SQVTM; CDR2 reads ANQGSEA. In DNA form, the CDR3 reads TGCAGCGTTGAAGGAAACGGGAACACCGGGGAGCTGTTTTTT. Residues: CSVEGNGNTGELFF.

This chain connects TRBV12-3 or TRBV12-4 to TRBJ2-3; 7 positions match TRBD1. The CDR3 extends over 15 amino acids. V lost 5 bases and J lost 4; bases outside the gene matches: 9. The CDR3 sequence: CASSVPDREADTQYF. In nucleotides, the CDR3 is TGTGCCAGCAGTGTCCCCGACAGGGAAGCAGATACGCAGTATTTT.

The table lists this clonotype with a few counts. The V call is TRBV5-1, the J call TRBJ1-1, with D unresolved. V was shortened by 0 bases and J by 1 base, with 7 bases between the two germline ends. Germline loops: CDR1 SGHRS, CDR2 YFSETQ. The CDR3 runs 14 residues. CDR3 residues: CASSLAATNTEAFF. CDR3 in DNA: TGCGCCAGCAGCTTGGCGGCCACGAACACTGAAGCTTTCTTT.

This chain joins TRBV5-6 and TRBJ1-2; D unresolved. This CDR3 contains 13 residues. Germline-derived CDR1 and CDR2 are SGHDT and YYEEEE. V was shortened by 4 bases and J by 6 bases, with 13 bases between the two germline ends. The CDR3 coding sequence is TGTGCCAGCAGCCCTAACCCGGGAAATGGCTACACCTTC. It translates to CASSPNPGNGYTF.

This clonotype occurred a few times. The rearrangement uses TRBV12-3 or TRBV12-4 and TRBJ2-5; unclear D gene. The V gene lost 4 bases and the J gene lost 3 bases, with 15 bases spanning the gap. This CDR3 spans 15 amino acids. CDR3 protein: CASSSSPFEEETQYF. In nucleotides, the CDR3 is TGTGCCAGCAGTTCGTCCCCATTCGAAGAAGAGACCCAGTACTTC.

The chain joins TRBV12-3 or TRBV12-4 to TRBJ2-7; D call uncertain. The CDR3 is 13 amino acids. Trimming pared 5 bases from V and 0 bases from J, leaving 8 bases between. CDR3 sequence (DNA): TGTGCCAGCAGTCGGGCGGACTCCTACGAGCAGTACTTC. Residues: CASSRADSYEQYF.

J is TRBJ2-3 and V is TRBV18; maybe TRBD1 (6 bases). V was cut by 3 bases and J by 6 bases, with 10 bases left in between. The CDR3 runs 13 residues. The germline CDR1 and CDR2 sequences are KGHSH and LQKENI. CDR3 nucleotides: TGTGCCAGCTCACCCACAGGGCGGGATACGCAGTATTTT. Encoded protein: CASSPTGRDTQYF.

Comments on this clonotype: At one boundary the junction diverges from the germline segment, which might be a read error. The rearrangement links TRBV6-1 to TRBJ1-6; 10 nucleotides agree with TRBD1. The CDR3 has 17 residues. Germline CDR1 MNHNS, CDR2 SASEGT. CDR3 sequence reads: CASSKAGQGFFYSPLHF. CDR3 bases: TGTGCCAGCAGTAAAGCGGGACAGGGGTTTTTCTATTCACCCCTCCACTTT.

This chain joins TRBV10-3 and TRBJ2-3, with 13 bases matching TRBD2. This CDR3 has 18 amino acids. V shed 1 base and J 1 base; nucleotides not matched to a gene: 5. Germline CDR1 reads ENHRY; CDR2 reads SYGVKD. The CDR3 nucleotides read TGTGCCATCAGTGAGTACGGACTAGCGGGAGCTGGCACAGATACGCAGTATTTT. Residues: CAISEYGLAGAGTDTQYF.